This is a list of T cell receptor beta chains from one sample in a study of T cells in Graves' hyperthyroidism and ophthalmopathy. TCRdb used MiXCR to reprocess the multiplex PCR reads, holding one entry per CDR3 protein. The repertoire includes roughly 570,000 distinct CDR3 sequences, under 60% of them detected once, and around 20% sits in the top ten. Sequencing was carried out using peripheral blood or thyroid tissue (not recorded which). The receptors derive from an adult woman with Graves' disease, either hyperthyroidism or ophthalmopathy (not recorded which). Each CDR3 is given with its conserved first and last residue. The D gene is left open where the match is weak. Size is stated for part of the rows, as once, few or many counts, or as a class when the clone is expanded.

D gene | J gene | clone size | V gene | CDR3 protein | CDR3 DNA
TRBD1 | TRBJ1-3 | few | TRBV29-1 | CSVDPTGAGNTIYF | TGCAGCGTTGACCCGACAGGGGCCGGAAACACCATATATTTT
NA | TRBJ2-7 | many | TRBV12-3/TRBV12-4 | CATSYSPYEQYF | TGTGCCACCTCATACAGCCCCTACGAGCAGTACTTC
TRBD1 | TRBJ2-5 | NA | TRBV24-1 | CATSDSGGGRQETQYF | TGTGCCACCAGTGATTCAGGGGGCGGCCGCCAAGAGACCCAGTACTTC
TRBD1 | TRBJ2-5 | many | TRBV5-1 | CASSFLDRVQETQYF | TGCGCCAGCAGCTTCCTGGACAGGGTCCAAGAGACCCAGTACTTC
NA | TRBJ2-6 | few | TRBV19 | CASSISRVNTGANVLTF | TGTGCCAGTAGTATAAGCAGGGTGAACACCGGGGCCAACGTCCTGACTTTC
NA | TRBJ1-6 | many | TRBV6-5 | CASSRKGINRSPLHF | TGTGCCAGCAGTCGTAAGGGGATAAATCGTTCACCCCTCCACTTT
NA | TRBJ2-5 | few | TRBV15 | CATSRDNSGETQYF | TGTGCCACCAGCAGAGATAACAGTGGAGAGACCCAGTACTTC
TRBD1 | TRBJ1-1 | many | TRBV5-1 | CASSSGTARTEAFF | TGCGCCAGCAGCTCAGGGACAGCCCGCACTGAAGCTTTCTTT
TRBD2 | TRBJ2-7 | many | TRBV6-1 | CASSEALAGADEQYF | TGTGCCAGCAGTGAAGCTTTAGCGGGTGCGGACGAGCAGTACTTC
TRBD2 | TRBJ2-7 | many | TRBV5-1 | CASSLGAGGGLAGGPDEQYF | TGCGCCAGCAGCTTGGGGGCCGGAGGCGGACTAGCGGGAGGGCCGGACGAGCAGTACTTC
NA | TRBJ1-5 | NA | TRBV10-3 | CAISQYGGDTNQPQHF | TGTGCCATCAGCCAGTACGGTGGGGACACTAATCAGCCCCAGCATTTT
NA | TRBJ1-1 | NA | TRBV3-1 | CASSQWSGGGTEAFF | TGTGCCAGCAGCCAGTGGAGCGGGGGGGGGACTGAAGCTTTCTTT
NA | TRBJ2-5 | once | TRBV2 | CVSSDRTVQETQYF | TGTGTCAGCAGTGATCGGACGGTTCAAGAGACCCAGTACTTC
NA | TRBJ1-3 | NA | TRBV5-1 | CASSLGRFSGNTIYF | TGCGCCAGCAGCTTGGGACGCTTCTCTGGAAACACCATATATTTT
NA | TRBJ1-6 | many | TRBV5-8 | CASSLPGPSSPLHF | TGTGCCAGCAGCCTACCGGGACCCAGTTCACCCCTCCACTTT
NA | TRBJ2-5 | many | TRBV11-3 | CASSSQRDQETQYF | TGTGCCAGCAGCAGTCAAAGGGATCAAGAGACCCAGTACTTC
NA | TRBJ2-5 | NA | TRBV29-1 | CSVRGGDASETQYF | TGCAGCGTCAGGGGGGGAGACGCATCAGAGACCCAGTACTTC
NA | TRBJ1-2 | NA | TRBV7-2 | CASSYSPGHSGNTF | TGTGCCAGCAGCTACTCTCCGGGACACTCTGGAAACACCTTC
NA | TRBJ1-2 | NA | TRBV7-2 | CASSSYRDYGYTF | TGTGCCAGCAGCTCCTACAGGGACTATGGCTACACCTTC
NA | TRBJ2-5 | NA | TRBV12-3/TRBV12-4 | CASSLSSGMMETQYF | TGTGCCAGCAGTTTAAGTTCCGGGATGATGGAGACCCAGTACTTC
TRBD1 | TRBJ2-7 | NA | TRBV9 | CASSARGQGSYEQYF | TGTGCCAGCAGCGCCCGGGGACAGGGGAGCTACGAGCAGTACTTC
NA | TRBJ2-5 | many | TRBV29-1 | CSAPGPETQYF | TGCAGCGCACCGGGACCAGAGACCCAGTACTTC
NA | TRBJ1-6 | many | TRBV5-1 | CASSLDPPDQPRSPLHF | TGCGCCAGCAGCTTGGACCCCCCCGACCAACCAAGATCACCCCTCCACTTT
NA | TRBJ2-7 | NA | TRBV24-1 | CATSDTRRTRTGELYF | TGTGCCACCAGTGATACCCGCCGGACTCGCACCGGGGAGCTGTACTTC
NA | TRBJ2-7 | NA | TRBV11-2 | CASSLDPGGEQYF | TGTGCCAGCAGCTTAGACCCGGGCGGCGAGCAGTACTTC
NA | TRBJ2-2 | many | TRBV5-1 | CASSLEVGFTGELFF | TGCGCCAGCAGCTTGGAAGTGGGGTTCACCGGGGAGCTGTTTTTT
NA | TRBJ1-1 | many | TRBV27 | CASSLSLNTEAFF | TGCGCCAGCAGCTTATCATTGAACACTGAAGCTTTCTTT
TRBD2 | TRBJ2-7 | many | TRBV20-1 | CSASASGRVYEQYF | TGCAGTGCTAGTGCTAGCGGGAGGGTCTACGAGCAGTACTTC
NA | TRBJ2-2 | NA | TRBV12-3/TRBV12-4 | CASSLGHLDTGELFF | TGTGCCAGCAGTTTGGGACACCTGGACACCGGGGAGCTGTTTTTT
TRBD1 | TRBJ2-5 | NA | TRBV11-1 | CASSFSGTGLETQYF | TGTGCCAGCAGCTTTTCCGGGACAGGGCTGGAGACCCAGTACTTC
NA | TRBJ1-1 | NA | TRBV29-1 | CSVVWDQGTEAFF | TGCAGCGTTGTCTGGGATCAGGGGACTGAAGCTTTCTTT
TRBD1 | TRBJ1-2 | NA | TRBV29-1 | CSGRGQTYGYTF | TGCAGCGGGAGGGGGCAGACCTATGGCTACACCTTC
TRBD2 | TRBJ2-5 | NA | TRBV12-3/TRBV12-4 | CASSLLAGSLKETQYF | TGTGCCAGCAGTTTATTAGCGGGAAGCCTCAAAGAGACCCAGTACTTC
NA | TRBJ2-5 | NA | TRBV7-6 | CASSFSDSETQYF | TGTGCCAGCAGCTTTTCAGACTCAGAGACCCAGTACTTC